This T cell receptor (beta chain) was captured in a study of control samples from healthy donors and cancer patients. V shed 6 bases and J 8 bases; nucleotides not matched to a gene: 3. Germline-derived CDR1 and CDR2 are KGHSH and LQKENI. The CDR3 is made up of 13 amino acids. The protocol was immunoSEQ multiplex PCR, while the TCRdb copy is restricted to in-frame clones and leaves out a portion. The sample includes 150,000 to 200,000 clones, 92% of them seen just once. The chain carries TRBV18 and TRBJ1-4, with TRBD1 matching over 10 bases. The sample comprised blood. The TCR was taken from a woman in her twenties or thirties in good health. The DNA of the CDR3 is TGTGCCAGCTCGCCGGGACAGGGGGAAAAACTGTTTTTT. It encodes CASSPGQGEKLFF.